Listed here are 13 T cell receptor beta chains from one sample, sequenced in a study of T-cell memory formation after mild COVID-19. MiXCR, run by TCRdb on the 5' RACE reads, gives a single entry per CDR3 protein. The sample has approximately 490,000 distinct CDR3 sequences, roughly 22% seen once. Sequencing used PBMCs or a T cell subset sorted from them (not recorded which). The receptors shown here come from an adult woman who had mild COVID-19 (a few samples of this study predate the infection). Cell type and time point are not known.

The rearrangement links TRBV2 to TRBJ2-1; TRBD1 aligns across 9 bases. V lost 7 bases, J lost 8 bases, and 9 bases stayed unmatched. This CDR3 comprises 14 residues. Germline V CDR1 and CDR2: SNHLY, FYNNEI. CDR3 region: CASTWGQGRDEQFF. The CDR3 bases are TGTGCCAGCACATGGGGACAGGGTCGCGATGAGCAGTTCTTC.

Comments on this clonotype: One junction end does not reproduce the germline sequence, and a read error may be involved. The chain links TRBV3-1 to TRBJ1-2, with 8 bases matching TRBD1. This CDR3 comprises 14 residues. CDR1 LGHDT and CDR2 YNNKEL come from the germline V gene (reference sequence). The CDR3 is CASSQEVRQGPFLF. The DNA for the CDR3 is TGTGCCAGCAGCCAAGAAGTAAGACAGGGGCCCTTCCTCTTC.

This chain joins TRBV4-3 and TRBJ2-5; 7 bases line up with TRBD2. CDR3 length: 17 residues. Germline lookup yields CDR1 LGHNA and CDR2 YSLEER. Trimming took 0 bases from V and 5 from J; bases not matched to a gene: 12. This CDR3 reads CASSQDSMTGGGETQYF. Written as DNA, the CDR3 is TGCGCCAGCAGCCAAGATTCGATGACCGGGGGAGGGGAGACCCAGTACTTC.

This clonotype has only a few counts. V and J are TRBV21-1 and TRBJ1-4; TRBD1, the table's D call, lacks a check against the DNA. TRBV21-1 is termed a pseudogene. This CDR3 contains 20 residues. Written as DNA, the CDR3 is TGTGCCAGCAGCCTTCAATCAACAGGGGCGCCTTCCTCAACTAATGAAAAACTGTTTTTT. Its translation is CASSLQSTGAPSSTNEKLFF.

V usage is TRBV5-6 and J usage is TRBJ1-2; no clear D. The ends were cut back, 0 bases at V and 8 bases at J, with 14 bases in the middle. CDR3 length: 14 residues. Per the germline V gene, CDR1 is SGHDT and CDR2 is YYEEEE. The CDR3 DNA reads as TGTGCCAGCAGCTTGGAGGAACCGCCTTGGGGCTACACCTTC. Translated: CASSLEEPPWGYTF.

The chain's CDR3 is CASSAVGTGTNEQFF. CDR3 nucleotides: TGTGCCAGCAGCGCCGTCGGGACTGGTACCAATGAGCAGTTCTTC. V usage is TRBV7-8 and J usage is TRBJ2-1; D may be TRBD2 (6 bases). V was cut by 5 bases and J by 6 bases, with 17 bases left in between. CDR1 is SGHVS and CDR2 is FQNEAQ in the germline V gene. The CDR3 loop spans 15 amino acids.

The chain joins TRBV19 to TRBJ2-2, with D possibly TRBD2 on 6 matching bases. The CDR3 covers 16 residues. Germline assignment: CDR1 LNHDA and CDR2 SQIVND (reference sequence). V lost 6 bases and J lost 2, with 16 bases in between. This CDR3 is CASRTAERANTGELFF. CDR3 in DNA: TGTGCCAGTAGAACGGCTGAGCGGGCCAACACCGGGGAGCTGTTTTTT.

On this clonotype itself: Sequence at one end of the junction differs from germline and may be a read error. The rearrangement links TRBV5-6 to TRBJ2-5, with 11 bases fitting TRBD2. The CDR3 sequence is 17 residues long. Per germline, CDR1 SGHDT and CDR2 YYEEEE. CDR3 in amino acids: CASNLDALAGGVETQYF. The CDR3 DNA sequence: TGTGCCAGCAACTTGGACGCGCTAGCGGGGGGCGTGGAGACCCAGTACTTC. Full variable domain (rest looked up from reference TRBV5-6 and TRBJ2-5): DAGVTQSPTHLIKTRGQQVTLRCSPKSGHDTVSWYQQALGQGPQFIFQYYEEEERQRGNFPDRFSGHQFPNYSSELNVNALLLGDSALYLCASNLDALAGGVETQYFGPGTRLLVL.

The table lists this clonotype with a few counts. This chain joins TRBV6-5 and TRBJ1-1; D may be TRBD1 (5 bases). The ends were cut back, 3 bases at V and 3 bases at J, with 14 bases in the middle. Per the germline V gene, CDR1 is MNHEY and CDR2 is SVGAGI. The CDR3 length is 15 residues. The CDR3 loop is CASSYRGGGDTEAFF. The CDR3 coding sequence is TGTGCCAGCAGTTATAGGGGCGGGGGGGACACTGAAGCTTTCTTT.

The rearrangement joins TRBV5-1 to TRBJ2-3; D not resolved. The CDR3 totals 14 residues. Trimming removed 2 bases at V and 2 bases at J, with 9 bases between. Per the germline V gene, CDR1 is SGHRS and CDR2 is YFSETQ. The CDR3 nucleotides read TGCGCCAGCAGCTTTTCGCGCAACACAGATACGCAGTATTTT. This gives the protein CASSFSRNTDTQYF.

CDR3 amino acids: CASSYEGSGNTIYF. CDR3 nucleotide sequence: TGTGCCAGCAGTTACGAAGGCTCTGGAAACACCATATATTTT. The chain carries TRBV6-5 and TRBJ1-3; no clear D. Germline assignment: CDR1 MNHEY and CDR2 SVGAGI. This CDR3 has 14 residues. Trimming stripped 2 bases from V and 0 bases from J, with 5 bases between.

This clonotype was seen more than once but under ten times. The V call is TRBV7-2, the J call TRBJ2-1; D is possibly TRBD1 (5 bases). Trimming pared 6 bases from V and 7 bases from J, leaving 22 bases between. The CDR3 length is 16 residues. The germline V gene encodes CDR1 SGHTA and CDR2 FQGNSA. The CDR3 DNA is TGTGCCAGCAGTTCTAGGGGCGCTGGGGATAGGAATGAGCAGTTCTTC. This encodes CASSSRGAGDRNEQFF.

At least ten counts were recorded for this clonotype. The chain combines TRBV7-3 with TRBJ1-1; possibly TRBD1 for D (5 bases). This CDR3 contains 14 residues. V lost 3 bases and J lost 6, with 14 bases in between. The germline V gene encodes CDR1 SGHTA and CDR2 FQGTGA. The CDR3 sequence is CASSLGGEGAEAFF. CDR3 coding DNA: TGTGCCAGCAGCTTGGGAGGGGAAGGGGCTGAAGCTTTCTTT.